These 5 T cell receptor beta chains came from one sample sequenced in a study of cytomegalovirus exposure and HLA in healthy donors. PCR used 60 Vbeta primers and 13 Jbeta primers. Measured with immunoSEQ multiplex PCR; TCRdb has only the in-frame clones, and not every one. The data show some 150,000 clones, 60% to 80% seen once. The material sequenced was PBMCs. The receptors were gathered from a female donor in good health and CMV-seronegative.

The chain is built from TRBV5-1 and TRBJ2-1; 11 bases are a match to TRBD2. CDR1 and CDR2 from the germline V gene are SGHRS and YFSETQ. V lost 3 bases to trimming and J lost 9 bases; unmatched junction nucleotides: 14. The CDR3 loop spans 17 amino acids. The CDR3 nucleotides are TGCGCCAGCAGCTCGGGACTAGCGGCCAATCCAAATCCTGAGCAGTTCTTC. It translates to CASSSGLAANPNPEQFF.

There are a few counts of this clone. V and J are TRBV2 and TRBJ2-7; 7 positions match TRBD1. The CDR3 covers 15 residues. Germline loops: CDR1 SNHLY, CDR2 FYNNEI. The junction had 8 bases not matched to a gene; V was cut back by 6 bases and J by 0 bases. The CDR3 sequence: CASSDPGTASYEQYF. CDR3 DNA sequence: TGTGCCAGCAGCGACCCCGGGACAGCCTCCTACGAGCAGTACTTC.

The chain has TRBV6-1 and TRBJ2-7; D is unclear. Germline CDR1 and CDR2: MNHNS and SASEGT. V lost 5 bases, J lost 8 bases, and 10 bases lay in between. The CDR3 runs to 11 residues. DNA of the CDR3: TGTGCCAGCAGTCGTGAGTCCCAGCAGTACTTC. Amino acids: CASSRESQQYF.

V is TRBV6-5 and J is TRBJ2-5, with a possible D match to TRBD2 (6 bases). The ends were cut back, 3 bases at V and 5 bases at J, with 13 bases in the middle. The CDR3 is 14 amino acids. CDR1 and CDR2 (germline): MNHEY, SVGAGI. CDR3 coding DNA: TGTGCCAGCAGTTATAACTCGGGGGATGAGACCCAGTACTTC. Amino acid sequence: CASSYNSGDETQYF.

This sequence joins TRBV15 and TRBJ2-7; possible D gene TRBD1, 6 bases. Trimming stripped 1 base from V and 2 bases from J, with 12 bases between. This CDR3 is 15 amino acids long. Germline V gene data show CDR1 as LNHNV and CDR2 as YYDKDF (reference sequence). The CDR3: CATSRVPTGPYEQYF. The CDR3, as DNA: TGTGCCACCAGCAGAGTTCCAACAGGGCCCTACGAGCAGTACTTC.